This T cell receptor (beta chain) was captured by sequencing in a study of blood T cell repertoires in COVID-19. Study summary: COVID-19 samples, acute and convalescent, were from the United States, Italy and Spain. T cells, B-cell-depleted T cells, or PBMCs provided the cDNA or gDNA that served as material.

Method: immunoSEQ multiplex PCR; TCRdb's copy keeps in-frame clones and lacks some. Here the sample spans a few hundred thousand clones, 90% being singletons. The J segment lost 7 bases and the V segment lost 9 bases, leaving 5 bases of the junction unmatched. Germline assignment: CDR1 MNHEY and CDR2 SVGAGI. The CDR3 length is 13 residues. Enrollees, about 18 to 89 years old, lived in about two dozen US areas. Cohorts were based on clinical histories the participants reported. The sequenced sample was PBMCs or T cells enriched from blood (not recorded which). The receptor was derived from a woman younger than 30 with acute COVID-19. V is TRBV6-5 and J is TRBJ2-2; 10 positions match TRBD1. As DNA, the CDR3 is TGTGCCAGTAGGGGACAGGGGATCGGGGAGCTGTTTTTT. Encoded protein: CASRGQGIGELFF.